This T cell receptor beta chain originates from a study of monozygotic twins with inflammatory bowel disease. The study subjected TCRalpha and TCRbeta cDNA to two nested PCRs of approximately 17 and 9 cycles. TCRdb processed the 5' RACE reads again and assigns one entry to each CDR3 protein, with no DNA. The record lists some 300,000 distinct CDR3 sequences, of which the ten most abundant hold roughly 5.8%. Study observations and caveats: Extra variability in the repertoires of patients may have come from differing immunosuppressive treatments.

Concerning this clonotype: The antigen is unknown.

This CDR3 comprises 12 residues. Germline V CDR1 and CDR2: DFQATT, SNEGSKA (reference sequence). The clonotype was recovered from a human donor with ulcerative colitis or Crohn's disease, or a healthy co-twin of an affected twin (not recorded which). The sequenced sample consisted of blood. The gene calls are TRBV20-1 and TRBJ1-2; TCRdb's D call, TRBD1, is unchecked because there is no DNA. This CDR3 is CSAPVDPRGYTF.